The TCR beta chain described here comes from a study of breast tumors, draining lymph nodes, adjacent tissues. Turning to this clonotype: What it binds is unknown.

TCRdb fed the multiplex PCR reads into MiXCR, producing one record per CDR3 protein. The data hold 17,000 or so distinct CDR3 sequences, with about 64% observed a single time. Study outcomes and limitations: Tumor repertoires ranked between lymph nodes and nontumor tissue in diversity, with V and J gene preferences.

The germline CDR1 and CDR2 sequences are SGHNT and YYREEE (reference sequence). V dropped 4 bases and J dropped 7; count of bases not matched to a gene: 6. The CDR3 is made up of 13 amino acids. The source is a female donor with breast cancer. Some clones in this sample may be carry-over from other donors' samples. V is TRBV5-4 and J is TRBJ1-1; TRBD1 matches 8 bases. The sequenced sample was tumor-adjacent breast tissue. The CDR3 protein is CASSSRTGNEAFF. CDR3 DNA sequence: TGTGCCAGCAGCAGCAGGACAGGGAATGAAGCTTTCTTT.